This passage covers 22 T cell receptor beta chains from one sample sequenced in a study of CD8+ T cells in alopecia areata. TCR sequencing used cDNA made by reverse transcription of extracted RNA. Sequenced by immunoSEQ multiplex PCR; TCRdb stores in-frame clones only, minus some. The top ten clones hold approximately 1.2% of a sample with roughly 250,000 clones, under 70% of them seen once. The specimen was CD4+ T cells sorted from blood, collected at week 0. The source of these receptors is a human donor with alopecia areata.

The V gene is TRBV9, the J gene TRBJ2-7, with D uncertain. Germline CDR1 and CDR2: SGDLS and YYNGEE. CDR3 length: 14 amino acids. The V and J ends lost 0 bases and 6 bases respectively, with 13 bases between them. The CDR3 here is CASSVGSTYSEQYF. For the CDR3, the DNA is TGTGCCAGCAGCGTAGGGTCAACGTACTCCGAGCAGTACTTC.

This chain links TRBV11-2 with TRBJ2-7; 10 nucleotides align to TRBD1. V was clipped by 5 bases and J by 9 bases; unmatched bases: 7. Germline assignment: CDR1 SGHAT and CDR2 FQNNGV. The CDR3 sequence is 13 residues long. CDR3 sequence (DNA): TGTGCCAGCAGCCCGGACAGGGGGGCGTGGCAGTACTTC. It translates to CASSPDRGAWQYF.

This chain uses TRBV7-2 with TRBJ2-3, with D hard to call. CDR3 size: 15 residues. Germline V CDR1 and CDR2: SGHTA, FQGNSA. V was shortened by 3 bases and J by 2 bases, with 12 bases between the two germline ends. The CDR3 reads CASSLMVSDTDTQYF. The CDR3 DNA sequence: TGTGCCAGCAGCTTGATGGTGAGCGACACAGATACGCAGTATTTT.

The DNA for the CDR3 is TGCAGCGTTGGACGGGAAAGAGGATCACCCCTCCACTTT. Translating gives CSVGRERGSPLHF. V is TRBV29-1 and J is TRBJ1-6, with D hard to call. From germline, CDR1 is SQVTM and CDR2 ANQGSEA. This CDR3 has 13 amino acids. Deletions cut 4 bases from V and 10 bases from J, with 14 bases between.

This clone was counted only a few times. V and J are TRBV30 and TRBJ2-1; 10 nucleotides align to TRBD2. Losses at the gene ends were 3 bases for V and 10 bases for J; bases not matched to a gene: 6. From germline, CDR1 is GTSNPN and CDR2 SVGIG (reference sequence). The CDR3 loop spans 13 amino acids. The CDR3 coding sequence is TGTGCCTGGAGGCTAGCGGGGGCTCTGGAGCAGTTCTTC. It translates to CAWRLAGALEQFF.

The chain carries TRBV6-1 and TRBJ1-5; tentative D call: TRBD1 (6 bases). Per germline, CDR1 MNHNS and CDR2 SASEGT. V lost 5 bases to trimming and J lost 5 bases, with 13 bases between them. The CDR3 length is 14 residues. The CDR3 sequence: CASSSRGGHQPQHF. CDR3 in DNA: TGTGCCAGCAGTTCCCGGGGGGGCCATCAGCCCCAGCATTTT.

Note on this clone: The sample carries other DNA sequences with the same CDR3. The chain recombines TRBV29-1 with TRBJ2-5; D is unclear. CDR3 length: 12 amino acids. The germline V and J ends were trimmed by 4 bases and 1 base, with 7 bases remaining between them. CDR1 is SQVTM and CDR2 is ANQGSEA in the germline V gene. The chain's CDR3 is CSVGAGQETQYF. In DNA, the CDR3 is TGCAGCGTTGGAGCAGGCCAAGAGACCCAGTACTTC.

This chain links TRBV29-1 with TRBJ2-5; possibly TRBD2 for D (5 bases). CDR3 length: 12 amino acids. The germline CDR1 and CDR2 sequences are SQVTM and ANQGSEA. Trimming took off 6 bases at V and 6 bases at J, with 14 bases between the two ends. CDR3 coding DNA: TGCAGCGTCGGCGAACTAGTGAAGACCCAGTACTTC. Translated, it gives CSVGELVKTQYF.

Written as DNA, the CDR3 is TGTGCCAGCAGCCTTGCTCGCATCGCTGAAGCTTTCTTT. It translates to CASSLARIAEAFF. The chain employs TRBV4-2 and TRBJ1-1, with D unclear. In germline, CDR1 is LGHNA, CDR2 YNFKEQ. The CDR3 sequence is 13 residues long. V lost 4 bases to trimming and J lost 6 bases, with 12 bases between them.

The chain is built from TRBV6-5 and TRBJ1-1; 9 nucleotides match TRBD1. Germline V gene data show CDR1 as MNHEY and CDR2 as SVGAGI. The trim removed 5 bases at V and 0 bases at J, leaving 1 base unmatched. The CDR3 contains 14 residues. CDR3 DNA: TGTGCCAGCAGTAACAGGGGGCTGAACACTGAAGCTTTCTTT. Protein: CASSNRGLNTEAFF.

The chain carries TRBV30 and TRBJ2-7; D is ambiguous. This CDR3 is 12 amino acids long. Looked up from germline, CDR1 is GTSNPN and CDR2 is SVGIG (reference sequence). Trimming left V 4 bases short and J 2 bases short, with 9 bases between. CDR3 sequence (DNA): TGTGCCTGGAAAGGATCCACCTACGAGCAGTACTTC. This sequence encodes CAWKGSTYEQYF.

CDR3 in amino acids: CASSLVSGYNEQFF. The CDR3 DNA reads TGTGCCAGCAGCTTGGTGTCAGGATACAATGAGCAGTTCTTC. The chain recombines TRBV5-4 with TRBJ2-1; D is unclear. The CDR3 is 14 residues long. Germline CDR1 and CDR2: SGHNT and YYREEE (reference sequence). V lost 0 bases and J lost 4, with 8 bases in between.

The count of this clone is one. This chain joins TRBV29-1 and TRBJ2-1; 12 bases fit TRBD2. V gave up 1 base and J gave up 0 bases; unmatched junction bases: 7. The CDR3 length is 18 residues. Germline loops: CDR1 SQVTM, CDR2 ANQGSEA. CDR3 sequence (DNA): TGCAGCGTTGAAGGACTAGCGGGGGAGCCGAGCTCCTACAATGAGCAGTTCTTC. Translation gives CSVEGLAGEPSSYNEQFF.

The V call is TRBV7-3, the J call TRBJ2-4, with 12 positions matching TRBD2. Trimming removed 3 bases from V and 1 base from J; junction bases left unmatched: 7. The CDR3 sequence is 18 residues long. Germline V gene data show CDR1 as SGHTA and CDR2 as FQGTGA. CDR3 sequence reads: CASSFPTSGGPAKNIQYF. The CDR3 nucleotides are TGTGCCAGCAGCTTCCCAACTAGCGGGGGGCCTGCCAAAAACATTCAGTACTTC. The complete variable domain, with remaining parts taken from reference TRBV7-3 and TRBJ2-4, reads GAGVSQTPSNKVTEKGKYVELRCDPISGHTALYWYRQSLGQGPEFLIYFQGTGAADDSGLPNDRFFAVRPEGSVSTLKIQRTERGDSAVYLCASSFPTSGGPAKNIQYFGAGTRLSVL.

The genes are TRBV6-6 and TRBJ1-2; D unresolved. The CDR3 is made up of 12 amino acids. V lost 4 bases and J lost 0, with 3 bases in between. Looked up from germline, CDR1 is MNHNY and CDR2 is SVGAGI (reference sequence). For the CDR3, the DNA is TGTGCCAGCAGTTCCTCTAACTATGGCTACACCTTC. Amino acids: CASSSSNYGYTF.

The chain couples TRBV29-1 to TRBJ2-3; 8 positions match TRBD2. CDR3 length: 15 amino acids. Unmatched junction bases numbered 8, after V lost 4 bases and J lost 2 bases. CDR1 is SQVTM, CDR2 ANQGSEA, per germline. The CDR3 protein is CSVGSGGLHTDTQYF. The CDR3 region has the DNA TGCAGCGTTGGAAGCGGGGGCTTACACACAGATACGCAGTATTTT.

This chain links TRBV2 with TRBJ2-5; 7 bases agree with TRBD1. The V gene's germline CDR1 is SNHLY and CDR2 FYNNEI. This CDR3 contains 13 residues. Losses at the gene ends were 7 bases for V and 4 bases for J; bases not matched to a gene: 6. CDR3 DNA: TGTGCCAGCAAAAAGAAGGGGGCAGAGACCCAGTACTTC. Amino acid sequence: CASKKKGAETQYF.

The genes are TRBV14 and TRBJ2-5; the D is unclear. Trimming removed 1 base from V and 2 bases from J, with 14 bases in between. The V gene's germline CDR1 is SGHDN and CDR2 FVKESK. This CDR3 comprises 16 residues. CDR3: CASSQGGPLGQETQYF. For the CDR3, the DNA is TGTGCCAGCAGCCAAGGAGGCCCCCTGGGGCAAGAGACCCAGTACTTC.

A single count supports this clone. The genes are TRBV25-1 and TRBJ2-5; no clear D gene. Germline-derived CDR1 and CDR2 are MGHDK and SYGVNS. There are 13 residues in the CDR3. Trimming removed 2 bases at V and 9 bases at J, with 13 bases between. DNA of the CDR3: TGTGCCAGCAGTGAAAGGGTGGCTGGGGCCCAGTACTTC. Translating gives CASSERVAGAQYF.

The chain employs TRBV7-9 and TRBJ1-2, with D unclear. The CDR3 runs 12 residues. The germline gives CDR1 SEHNR, CDR2 FQNEAQ (reference sequence). V shed 3 bases and J shed 8 bases, with 10 bases lying between them. The DNA for the CDR3 is TGTGCCAGCAGCTTTTCCGGGTACGGCTACACCTTC. The encoded protein is CASSFSGYGYTF.

The chain couples TRBV29-1 to TRBJ1-2; 12 nucleotides agree with TRBD1. The V segment lost 4 bases and the J segment 7 bases; nucleotides outside the gene matches: 4. This CDR3 contains 13 residues. Germline V CDR1 and CDR2: SQVTM, ANQGSEA. The CDR3 protein is CSVGDRGRGGYTF. In nucleotides, the CDR3 is TGCAGCGTTGGGGACAGGGGGCGAGGTGGCTACACCTTC.

V usage is TRBV29-1 and J usage is TRBJ2-5; 7 nucleotides line up with TRBD1. The CDR3 has 12 residues. Trimming at V came to 3 bases and at J to 2 bases, leaving 0 bases not matched to a gene. From germline, CDR1 is SQVTM and CDR2 ANQGSEA. DNA of the CDR3: TGCAGCGTTGAGGGACAGCAAGAGACCCAGTACTTC. It encodes CSVEGQQETQYF.